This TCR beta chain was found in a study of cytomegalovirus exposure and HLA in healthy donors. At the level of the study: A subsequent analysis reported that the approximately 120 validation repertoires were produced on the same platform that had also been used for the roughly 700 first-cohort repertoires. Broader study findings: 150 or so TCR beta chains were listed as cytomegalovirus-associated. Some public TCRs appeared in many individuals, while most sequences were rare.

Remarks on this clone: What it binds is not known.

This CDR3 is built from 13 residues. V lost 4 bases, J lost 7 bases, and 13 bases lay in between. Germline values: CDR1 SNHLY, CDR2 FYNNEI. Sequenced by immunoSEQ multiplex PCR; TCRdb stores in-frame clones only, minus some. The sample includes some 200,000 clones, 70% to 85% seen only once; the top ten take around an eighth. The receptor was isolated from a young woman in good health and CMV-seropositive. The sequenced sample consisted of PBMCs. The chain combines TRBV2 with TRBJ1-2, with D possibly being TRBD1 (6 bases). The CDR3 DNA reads TGTGCCAGCAGTGGGGACAACAGAAGTGGCTACACCTTC. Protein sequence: CASSGDNRSGYTF.